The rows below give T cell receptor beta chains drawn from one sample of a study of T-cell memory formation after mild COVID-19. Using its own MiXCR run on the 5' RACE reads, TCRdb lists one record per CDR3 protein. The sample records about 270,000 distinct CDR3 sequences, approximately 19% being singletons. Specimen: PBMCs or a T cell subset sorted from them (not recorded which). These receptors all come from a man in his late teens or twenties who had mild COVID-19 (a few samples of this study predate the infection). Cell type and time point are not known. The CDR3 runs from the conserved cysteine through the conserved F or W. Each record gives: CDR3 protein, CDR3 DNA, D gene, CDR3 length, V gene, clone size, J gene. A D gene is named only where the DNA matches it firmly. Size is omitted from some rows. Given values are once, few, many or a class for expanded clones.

CDR3: CASSYRTVPGDYGYTF
DNA: TGTGCCAGCAGTTACCGGACAGTCCCGGGGGACTATGGCTACACCTTC
D: -
length: 16
V: TRBV6-5
size: -
J: TRBJ1-2

CDR3: CASSLARRGYGYTF
DNA: TGTGCCAGCAGCTTAGCGCGTCGCGGTTATGGCTACACCTTC
D: -
length: 14
V: TRBV7-2
size: few
J: TRBJ1-2

CDR3: CASSLEGSSRYYEQYF
DNA: TGTGCCAGCAGCTTGGAAGGGTCCTCCAGGTACTACGAGCAGTACTTC
D: -
length: 16
V: TRBV5-6
size: once
J: TRBJ2-7

CDR3: CASSLDPSRDYLQETQYF
DNA: TGCGCCAGCAGCTTGGACCCCTCCCGGGACTACTTACAAGAGACCCAGTACTTC
D: TRBD2
length: 18
V: TRBV5-1
size: few
J: TRBJ2-5

CDR3: CASSIGSGSDTQYF
DNA: TGTGCCAGCAGCATTGGGTCCGGGTCAGATACGCAGTATTTT
D: -
length: 14
V: TRBV7-3
size: few
J: TRBJ2-3

CDR3: CASSGTVKSGNTIYF
DNA: TGTGCCAGCAGTGGGACGGTAAAATCTGGAAACACCATATATTTT
D: -
length: 15
V: TRBV9
size: few
J: TRBJ1-3

CDR3: CASSVGLWMGDEQFF
DNA: TGTGCCAGCAGCGTAGGTCTCTGGATGGGCGATGAGCAGTTCTTC
D: -
length: 15
V: TRBV9
size: many
J: TRBJ2-1

CDR3: CASSSRSERQETQYF
DNA: TGTGCCAGCAGCTCACGCAGCGAGCGGCAAGAGACCCAGTACTTC
D: -
length: 15
V: TRBV7-6
size: few
J: TRBJ2-5

CDR3: CASSEQSSYNSPLHF
DNA: TGCGCCAGCAGCGAACAGAGCTCCTATAATTCACCCCTCCACTTT
D: -
length: 15
V: TRBV5-1
size: -
J: TRBJ1-6

CDR3: CASSPTGALYGYTF
DNA: TGTGCCAGCAGCCCTACAGGGGCCCTCTATGGCTACACCTTC
D: TRBD1
length: 14
V: TRBV7-2
size: many
J: TRBJ1-2

CDR3: CASSTQETQYF
DNA: TGTGCCAGCAGCACCCAAGAGACCCAGTACTTC
D: -
length: 11
V: TRBV12-3/TRBV12-4
size: many
J: TRBJ2-5

CDR3: CASSLRGPGEDTQYF
DNA: TGTGCCAGCAGCTTGCGGGGGCCCGGGGAGGATACGCAGTATTTT
D: -
length: 15
V: TRBV5-4
size: -
J: TRBJ2-3

CDR3: CASSIAGSNQPQHF
DNA: TGTGCCAGTAGTATTGCGGGGTCGAATCAGCCCCAGCATTTT
D: -
length: 14
V: TRBV19
size: -
J: TRBJ1-5

CDR3: CSARDVAKNIQYF
DNA: TGCAGTGCTAGAGATGTCGCCAAAAACATTCAGTACTTC
D: -
length: 13
V: TRBV20-1
size: few
J: TRBJ2-4

CDR3: CASGTGTTGELFF
DNA: TGCGCCTCGGGCACAGGGACCACCGGGGAGCTGTTTTTT
D: -
length: 13
V: TRBV4-3
size: few
J: TRBJ2-2

CDR3: CASSLWGQETQYF
DNA: TGTGCCAGCAGTTTATGGGGACAAGAGACCCAGTACTTC
D: -
length: 13
V: TRBV27
size: few
J: TRBJ2-5

CDR3: CASSLAPNSNQPQHF
DNA: TGTGCCAGCAGCTTAGCCCCAAATAGCAATCAGCCCCAGCATTTT
D: -
length: 15
V: TRBV7-8
size: -
J: TRBJ1-5